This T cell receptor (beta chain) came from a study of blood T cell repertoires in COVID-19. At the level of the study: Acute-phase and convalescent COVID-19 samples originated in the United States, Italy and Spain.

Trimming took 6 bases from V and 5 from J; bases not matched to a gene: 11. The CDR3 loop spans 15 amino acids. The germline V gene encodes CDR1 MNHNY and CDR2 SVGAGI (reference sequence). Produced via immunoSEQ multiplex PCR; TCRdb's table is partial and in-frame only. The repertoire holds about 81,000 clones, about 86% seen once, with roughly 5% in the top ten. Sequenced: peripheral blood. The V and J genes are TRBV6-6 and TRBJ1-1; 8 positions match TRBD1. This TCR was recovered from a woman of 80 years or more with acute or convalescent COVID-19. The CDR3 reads CASRPYDRGGTEAFF. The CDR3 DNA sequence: TGTGCCAGCAGACCTTATGACAGGGGAGGAACTGAAGCTTTCTTT.